These T cell receptor beta chains were read from a single sample in a study of shared clonotypes between healthy human individuals. The protocol was immunoSEQ multiplex PCR, while the TCRdb copy is restricted to in-frame clones and leaves out a portion. The sample holds approximately 2,300,000 clones; 85% to 95% are singletons and the top ten take around 0.4%. The sample comprised naive CD4+ T cells from PBMCs. All receptors derive from a young man in good health. Some clones in this sample may be carry-over from other donors' samples. Both conserved end residues are part of each CDR3. Fields, in order: J gene, V gene, D gene, clone size, CDR3 protein, CDR3 DNA. The D gene is left open where the match is weak. A clone size is listed for some rows: how often the clone was seen (once, few, many), or a class if it is expanded.

TRBJ2-5	TRBV6-1	TRBD1	NA	CASSGTGIQETQYF	TGTGCCAGCAGCGGGACAGGGATACAAGAGACGCAGTACTTC
TRBJ2-5	TRBV30	NA	NA	CAWSVQASWGTQYF	TGTGCCTGGAGTGTACAGGCCTCCTGGGGGACCCAGTACTTC
TRBJ1-2	TRBV30	NA	NA	CAWRKGERGYTF	TGTGCCTGGAGAAAGGGGGAAAGGGGCTACACCTTC
TRBJ2-2	TRBV6-1	NA	NA	CASSDLVGGVNTGELFF	TGTGCCAGCAGTGACCTCGTAGGGGGGGTCAACACCGGGGAGCTGTTTTTT
TRBJ1-1	TRBV2	TRBD1	NA	CASSRDRVIWNTEAFF	TGTGCCAGCAGTCGGGACAGGGTTATTTGGAACACTGAAGCTTTCTTT
TRBJ2-7	TRBV7-2	NA	once	CASSLDPTSSYEQYF	TGTGCCAGCAGCTTAGACCCGACTAGCTCCTACGAGCAGTACTTC
TRBJ2-7	TRBV6-5	TRBD1	NA	CASSRRDRGLYEQYF	TGTGCCAGCAGTCGACGGGACAGGGGGCTCTACGAGCAGTACTTC
TRBJ2-3	TRBV5-1	NA	NA	CASSWDPRPTDTQYF	TGCGCCAGCAGCTGGGACCCCCGGCCCACAGATACGCAGTATTTT
TRBJ1-1	TRBV2	TRBD1	NA	CAHQGEYTEAFF	TGTGCCCACCAGGGGGAATACACTGAAGCTTTCTTT
TRBJ1-4	TRBV2	TRBD1	NA	CASSGDSLGLFF	TGTGCCAGCAGTGGGGACAGCCTGGGACTGTTTTTT
TRBJ2-7	TRBV9	NA	NA	CASSREEAAYEQYF	TGTGCCAGCAGCCGAGAAGAGGCAGCCTACGAGCAGTACTTC
TRBJ1-1	TRBV5-4	TRBD1	NA	CASSFGQAGTEAFF	TGTGCCAGCAGCTTTGGACAGGCCGGAACTGAAGCTTTCTTT
TRBJ1-5	TRBV5-1	NA	NA	CASSLDGDNQPQHF	TGCGCCAGCAGTTTGGACGGAGACAATCAGCCCCAGCATTTT
TRBJ1-2	TRBV28	NA	NA	CASRFQGYGYTF	TGTGCCAGCCGTTTTCAAGGCTATGGCTACACCTTC
TRBJ2-7	TRBV6-6	NA	NA	CASSYRGGTASYEQYF	TGTGCCAGCAGTTACCGGGGAGGGACAGCTTCCTACGAGCAGTACTTC
TRBJ2-2	TRBV6-1	NA	NA	CASRPSRGWTGELFF	TGTGCCAGCAGACCATCCCGGGGGTGGACCGGGGAGCTGTTTTTT
TRBJ2-1	TRBV9	NA	NA	CASSVVGSSYNEQFF	TGTGCCAGCAGCGTAGTCGGTAGCTCCTACAATGAGCAGTTCTTC
TRBJ1-5	TRBV10-1	TRBD1	few	CASSAGGGQPQHF	TGCGCCAGCAGTGCAGGGGGTGGTCAGCCCCAGCATTTT
TRBJ2-1	TRBV29-1	NA	NA	CSAGNLLAQHEQFF	TGCAGCGCGGGAAACCTTTTGGCCCAGCATGAGCAGTTCTTC
TRBJ1-2	TRBV7-9	NA	NA	CASSLSAGEGYGYTF	TGTGCCAGCAGCTTATCGGCAGGGGAGGGCTATGGCTACACCTTC
TRBJ2-1	TRBV5-4	TRBD2	NA	CASSFSGRPNNEQFF	TGTGCCAGCAGCTTTAGCGGGAGGCCCAACAATGAGCAGTTCTTC
TRBJ2-5	TRBV11-2	NA	NA	CASSLDGTYQETQYF	TGTGCCAGCAGCTTAGATGGGACGTACCAAGAGACCCAGTACTTC
TRBJ2-1	TRBV6-6	NA	NA	CASSRDALRVHEQFF	TGTGCCAGCAGCCGGGACGCCCTTAGAGTCCATGAGCAGTTCTTC
TRBJ2-5	TRBV28	TRBD1	NA	CASRNTGGWETQYF	TGTGCCAGCAGGAACACAGGGGGATGGGAGACCCAGTACTTC
TRBJ2-7	TRBV6-5	TRBD2	NA	CASSRTSGTGEQYF	TGTGCCAGCAGTCGGACTAGCGGGACAGGAGAGCAGTACTTC
TRBJ2-5	TRBV29-1	TRBD1	NA	CSVDFGGQGGYF	TGCAGCGTTGATTTCGGAGGACAGGGGGGGTACTTC
TRBJ2-1	TRBV7-2	NA	NA	CASSYAGLNLEQFF	TGTGCCAGCAGCTATGCGGGACTTAACCTTGAGCAGTTCTTC
TRBJ2-7	TRBV7-9	NA	NA	CASSLVVFGGLGYEQYF	TGTGCCAGCAGCTTAGTGGTGTTTGGGGGGCTGGGCTACGAGCAGTACTTC
TRBJ2-7	TRBV27	NA	NA	CASSRNPGTPYEQYF	TGTGCCAGCAGTCGTAACCCCGGGACGCCATACGAGCAGTACTTC
TRBJ2-3	TRBV28	TRBD1	NA	CASSPVRGQATDTQYF	TGTGCCAGCAGCCCAGTCAGGGGACAGGCCACAGATACGCAGTATTTT